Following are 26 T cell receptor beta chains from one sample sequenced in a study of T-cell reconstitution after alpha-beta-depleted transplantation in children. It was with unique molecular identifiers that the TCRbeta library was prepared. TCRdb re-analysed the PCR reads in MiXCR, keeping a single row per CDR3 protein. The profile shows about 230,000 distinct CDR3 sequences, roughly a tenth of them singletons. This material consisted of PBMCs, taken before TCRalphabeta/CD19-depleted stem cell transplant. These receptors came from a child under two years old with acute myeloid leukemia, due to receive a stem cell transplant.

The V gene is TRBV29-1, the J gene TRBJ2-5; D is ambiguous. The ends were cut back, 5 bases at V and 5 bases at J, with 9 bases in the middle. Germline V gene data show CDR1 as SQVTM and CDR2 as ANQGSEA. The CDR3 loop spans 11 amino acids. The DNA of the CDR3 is TGCAGCGTTCGGGCTCCGGAGACCCAGTACTTC. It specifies CSVRAPETQYF.

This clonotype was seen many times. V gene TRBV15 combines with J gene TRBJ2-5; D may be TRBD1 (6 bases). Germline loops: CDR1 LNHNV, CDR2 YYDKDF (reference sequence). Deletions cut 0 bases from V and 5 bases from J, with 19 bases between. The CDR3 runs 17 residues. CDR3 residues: CATSREISTGNTETQYF. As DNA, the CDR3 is TGTGCCACCAGCAGAGAGATCAGCACAGGGAATACGGAGACCCAGTACTTC.

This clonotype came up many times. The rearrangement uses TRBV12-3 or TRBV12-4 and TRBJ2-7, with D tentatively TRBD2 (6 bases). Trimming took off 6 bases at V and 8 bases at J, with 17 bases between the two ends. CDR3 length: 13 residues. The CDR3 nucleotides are TGTGCCAGCAGCCCTGGACTACCCGCGCAGCAGTACTTC. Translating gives CASSPGLPAQQYF.

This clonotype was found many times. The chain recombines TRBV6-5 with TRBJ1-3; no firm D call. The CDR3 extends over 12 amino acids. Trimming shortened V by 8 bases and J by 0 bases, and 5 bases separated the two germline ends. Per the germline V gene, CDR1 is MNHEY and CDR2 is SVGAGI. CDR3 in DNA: TGTGCCAGCGGGTACTCTGGAAACACCATATATTTT. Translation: CASGYSGNTIYF.

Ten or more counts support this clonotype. DNA of the CDR3: TGCAGCGTTGTGTACCCAGGTCGCTACGAGCAGTACTTC. Amino acid sequence: CSVVYPGRYEQYF. The chain joins TRBV29-1 to TRBJ2-7; D is ambiguous. Germline CDR1 and CDR2: SQVTM and ANQGSEA. The CDR3 totals 13 residues. The V gene lost 4 bases and the J gene lost 3 bases, with 13 bases spanning the gap.

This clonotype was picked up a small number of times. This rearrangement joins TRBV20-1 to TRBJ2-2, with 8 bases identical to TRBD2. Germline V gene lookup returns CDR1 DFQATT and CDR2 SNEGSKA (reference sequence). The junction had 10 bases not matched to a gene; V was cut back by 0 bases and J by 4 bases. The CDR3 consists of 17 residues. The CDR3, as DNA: TGCAGTGCTAGAGATCCTTCGAGCGGGAGTCGCACCGGGGAGCTGTTTTTT. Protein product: CSARDPSSGSRTGELFF.

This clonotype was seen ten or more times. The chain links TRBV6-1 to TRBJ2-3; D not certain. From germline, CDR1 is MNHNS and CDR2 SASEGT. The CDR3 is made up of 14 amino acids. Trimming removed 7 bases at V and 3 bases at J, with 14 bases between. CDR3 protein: CASMSPGDTDTQYF. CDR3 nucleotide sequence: TGTGCCAGCATGAGTCCAGGAGATACAGATACGCAGTATTTT.

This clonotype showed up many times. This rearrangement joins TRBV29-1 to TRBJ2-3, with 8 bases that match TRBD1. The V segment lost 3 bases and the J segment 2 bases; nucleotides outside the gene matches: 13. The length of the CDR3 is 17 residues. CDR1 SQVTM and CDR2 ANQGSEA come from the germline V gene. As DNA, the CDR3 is TGCAGCGTTGATCCCCGAATATTGACAGGGGCCACAGATACGCAGTATTTT. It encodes CSVDPRILTGATDTQYF.

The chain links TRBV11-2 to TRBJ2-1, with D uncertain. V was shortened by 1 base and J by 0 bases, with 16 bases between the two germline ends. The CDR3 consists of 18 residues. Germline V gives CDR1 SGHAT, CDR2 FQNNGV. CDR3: CASSLGGMGSSSYNEQFF. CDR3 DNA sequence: TGTGCCAGCAGCTTAGGAGGAATGGGATCAAGCTCCTACAATGAGCAGTTCTTC.

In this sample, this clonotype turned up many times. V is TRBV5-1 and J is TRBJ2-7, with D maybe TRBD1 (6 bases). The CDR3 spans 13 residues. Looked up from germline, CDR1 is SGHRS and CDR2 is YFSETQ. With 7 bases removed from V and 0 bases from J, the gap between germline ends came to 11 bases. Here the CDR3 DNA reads TGCGCCAGCCGATTGACAGGCTCCTACGAGCAGTACTTC. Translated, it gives CASRLTGSYEQYF.

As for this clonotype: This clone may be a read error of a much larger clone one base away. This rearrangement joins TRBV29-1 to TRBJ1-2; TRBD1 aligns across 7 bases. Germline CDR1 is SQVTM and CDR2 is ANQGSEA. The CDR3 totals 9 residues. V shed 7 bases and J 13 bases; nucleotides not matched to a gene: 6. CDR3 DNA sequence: TGCAGCGCTTACAGGGGCGGCACCTTC. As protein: CSAYRGGTF.

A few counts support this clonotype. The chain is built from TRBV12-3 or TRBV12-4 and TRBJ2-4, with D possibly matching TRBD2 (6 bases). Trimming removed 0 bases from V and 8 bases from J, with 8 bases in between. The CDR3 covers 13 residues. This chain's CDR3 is CASSLAGGYIQYF. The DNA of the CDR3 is TGTGCCAGCAGTTTAGCGGGAGGTTACATTCAGTACTTC.

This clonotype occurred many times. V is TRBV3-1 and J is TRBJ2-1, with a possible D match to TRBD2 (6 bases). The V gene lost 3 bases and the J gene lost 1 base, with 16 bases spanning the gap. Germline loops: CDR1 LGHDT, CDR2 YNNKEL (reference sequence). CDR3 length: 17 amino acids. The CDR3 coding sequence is TGTGCCAGCAGCCACCTTACAGGAGGGCCTTCCTACAATGAGCAGTTCTTC. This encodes CASSHLTGGPSYNEQFF.

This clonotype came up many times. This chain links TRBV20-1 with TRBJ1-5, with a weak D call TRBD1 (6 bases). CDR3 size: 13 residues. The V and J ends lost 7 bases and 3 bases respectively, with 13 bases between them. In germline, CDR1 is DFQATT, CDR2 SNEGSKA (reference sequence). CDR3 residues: CSVEDRFNQPQHF. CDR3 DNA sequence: TGCAGTGTAGAAGACAGGTTCAATCAGCCCCAGCATTTT.

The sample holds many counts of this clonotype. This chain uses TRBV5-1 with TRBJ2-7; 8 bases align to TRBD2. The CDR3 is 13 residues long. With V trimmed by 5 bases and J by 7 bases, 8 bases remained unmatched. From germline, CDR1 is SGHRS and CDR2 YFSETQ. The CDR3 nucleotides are TGCGCCAGCAGAGGGACTAGTCTAGGAGAGCAGTACTTC. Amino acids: CASRGTSLGEQYF.

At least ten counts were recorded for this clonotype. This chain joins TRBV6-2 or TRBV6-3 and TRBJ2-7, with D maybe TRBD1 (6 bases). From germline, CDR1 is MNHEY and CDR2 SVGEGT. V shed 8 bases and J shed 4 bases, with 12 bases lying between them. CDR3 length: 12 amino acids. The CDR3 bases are TGTGCCAGCGCGCAGGGGAAATACGAGCAGTACTTC. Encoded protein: CASAQGKYEQYF.

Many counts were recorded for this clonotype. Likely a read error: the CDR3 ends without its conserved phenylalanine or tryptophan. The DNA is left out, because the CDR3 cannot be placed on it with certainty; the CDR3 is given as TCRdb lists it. The CDR3 protein is CASSQSPRG. The genes are TRBV4-2 and TRBJ2-7; the table's D call TRBD1 went unverified against the DNA. The CDR3 spans 9 residues, counting both ends. The germline CDR1 and CDR2 sequences are LGHNA and YNFKEQ.

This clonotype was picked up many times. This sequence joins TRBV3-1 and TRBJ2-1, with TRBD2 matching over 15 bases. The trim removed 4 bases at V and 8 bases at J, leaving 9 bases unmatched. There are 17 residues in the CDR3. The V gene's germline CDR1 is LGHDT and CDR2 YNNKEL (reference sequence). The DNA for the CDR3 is TGTGCCAGCAGCCCCTACCGGACTAGCGGGAGGGGCGATGAGCAGTTCTTC. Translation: CASSPYRTSGRGDEQFF.

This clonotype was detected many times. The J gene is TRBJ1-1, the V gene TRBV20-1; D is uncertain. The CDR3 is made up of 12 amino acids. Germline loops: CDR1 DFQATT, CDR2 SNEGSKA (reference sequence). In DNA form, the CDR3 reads TGCAGCCAGAGTCTTCCCTGGGGTGAAGCTTTCTTT. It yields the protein CSQSLPWGEAFF.

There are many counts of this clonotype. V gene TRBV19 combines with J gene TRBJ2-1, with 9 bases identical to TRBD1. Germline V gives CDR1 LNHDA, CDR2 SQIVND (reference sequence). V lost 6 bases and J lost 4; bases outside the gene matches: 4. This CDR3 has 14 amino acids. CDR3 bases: TGTGCCAGTAGCACAGGGGGCGGATACAATGAGCAGTTCTTC. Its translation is CASSTGGGYNEQFF.

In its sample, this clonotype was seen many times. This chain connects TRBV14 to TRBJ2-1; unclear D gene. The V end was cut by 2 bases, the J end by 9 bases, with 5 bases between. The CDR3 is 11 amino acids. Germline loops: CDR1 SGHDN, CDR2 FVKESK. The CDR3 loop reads CASSQFGEQFF. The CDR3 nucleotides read TGTGCCAGCAGCCAATTCGGTGAGCAGTTCTTC.

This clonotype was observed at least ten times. CDR3 in DNA: TGTGCCAGCAGCCCCGGGACAGGCACTGAAGCTTTCTTT. Its protein product is CASSPGTGTEAFF. The rearrangement joins TRBV7-9 to TRBJ1-1; 8 positions match TRBD1. CDR1 and CDR2 (germline): SEHNR, FQNEAQ (reference sequence). After removal of 5 bases from V and 4 bases from J, the junction contained 3 bases not matched to a gene. This CDR3 region has 13 residues.

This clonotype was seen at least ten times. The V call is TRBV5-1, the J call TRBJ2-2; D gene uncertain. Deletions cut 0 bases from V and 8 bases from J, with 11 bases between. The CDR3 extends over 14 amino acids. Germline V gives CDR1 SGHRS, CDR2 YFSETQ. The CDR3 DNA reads TGCGCCAGCAGCTTGGCGGGCATTATAGGGGAGCTGTTTTTT. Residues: CASSLAGIIGELFF.

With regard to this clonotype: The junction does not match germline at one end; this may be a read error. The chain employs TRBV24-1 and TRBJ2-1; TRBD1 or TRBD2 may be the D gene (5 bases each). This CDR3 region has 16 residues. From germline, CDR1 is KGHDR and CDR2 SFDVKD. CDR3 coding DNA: TGTGCCATCAGTGAGTCTGGGACGGGACCCAACAATGAGCAGTTCTTC. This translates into CAISESGTGPNNEQFF.

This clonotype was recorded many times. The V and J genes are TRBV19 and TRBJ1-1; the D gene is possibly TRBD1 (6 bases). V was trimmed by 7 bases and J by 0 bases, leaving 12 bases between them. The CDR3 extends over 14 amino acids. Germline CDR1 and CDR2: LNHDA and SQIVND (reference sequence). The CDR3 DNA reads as TGTGCCAGTACCCCAGGGGTAATGAACACTGAAGCTTTCTTT. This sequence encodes CASTPGVMNTEAFF.

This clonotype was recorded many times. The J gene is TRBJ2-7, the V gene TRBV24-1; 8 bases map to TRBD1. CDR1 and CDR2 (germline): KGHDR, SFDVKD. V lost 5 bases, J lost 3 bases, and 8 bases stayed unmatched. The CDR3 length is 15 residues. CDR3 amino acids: CATSGGQGLLYEQYF. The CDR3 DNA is TGTGCCACCAGTGGAGGACAGGGACTGCTCTACGAGCAGTACTTC.